The present TCR beta chain was sequenced within a study of blood T cells in healthy people across ages. Study observations and caveats: Greater diversity and more naive CD4+ cells were seen in long-lived donors than in aged donors. Donor CMV status was unknown, possibly confounding expanded clonotype changes.

As regards this clonotype: As yet, its antigen is unknown.

Germline V lookup: CDR1 SGHTA, CDR2 FQGNSA. Trimming took 0 bases from V and 5 from J, leaving 13 bases between them. The CDR3 has 15 amino acids. Combining a sample-barcoded 5' primer with a J-beta primer mix, a second PCR ran for roughly 7 to 12 cycles. Each cDNA molecule carried a tag from a template-switch adaptor that contained 12 random nucleotides. Every sample produced at least 3 million CDR3-containing paired-end reads. TCRdb redid the calling of the 5' RACE reads with MiXCR, one entry per CDR3 protein. The table has 450,000 to 700,000 distinct CDR3 sequences, about 25% seen once; the top ten hold roughly 20%.

The sample was blood. This sequence joins TRBV7-2 and TRBJ2-5, with unresolved D. The TCR sequence derives from a woman aged 70-85 years in good health. The CDR3 region has the DNA TGTGCCAGCAGCTTAGCAGCCCACCCGACGGAGACCCAGTACTTC. This sequence encodes CASSLAAHPTETQYF.